The clone carrying this T cell receptor beta chain was detected only a few times. Its antigen is not identified. TCR beta cDNA libraries included unique molecular identifiers. TCRdb analysed the PCR reads with MiXCR anew, one entry per CDR3 protein. The repertoire includes hundreds of thousands of distinct CDR3 sequences, roughly 58% of them detected once, and 4.6% sits in the top ten. This sample was taken from a study of post-analysis software for immune sequencing data. Germline V CDR1 and CDR2: SQVTM, ANQGSEA. Unmatched junction bases numbered 13, after V lost 3 bases and J lost 3 bases. The CDR3 covers 18 residues. Study-wide results and caveats: Patients showed TRBV5-6, TRBV5-1 and TRBV20-1 among five TRBV segments more frequent than in controls.

The V call is TRBV29-1, the J call TRBJ2-1, with TRBD2 identical over 11 bases. Input material: blood. This receptor was taken from a girl between 10 and 17 years old with multiple sclerosis. DNA of the CDR3: TGCAGCGTTGATAGGGAGCACGGGACTAGCGGATACTACAATGAGCAGTTCTTC. Translated, it gives CSVDREHGTSGYYNEQFF.